This entry features one TCR beta chain sequence. Its antigen is currently unknown. This specimen comes from a study of cytomegalovirus exposure and HLA in healthy donors. The study, taken as a whole, reports: Owing to their indistinguishability, certain V segments, notably TRBV6-2 and TRBV6-3, were excluded. In a later analysis, V- and J-gene trimming of beta chains associated with a DCLRE1C missense variant, replicated independently.

The V and J ends lost 2 bases and 3 bases, in that order; junction bases with no gene match: 3. This CDR3 comprises 14 residues. The germline V gene encodes CDR1 MGHDK and CDR2 SYGVNS. The PCR ran on 60 Vbeta and 13 Jbeta primers. TCRdb's table, derived via immunoSEQ multiplex PCR, lists solely in-frame clones and lacks some. The sample has about 90,000 clones, 70% to 85% seen once. The rearrangement joins TRBV25-1 to TRBJ2-5, with 7 bases fitting TRBD1. This TCR derives from a man in his late teens or twenties in good health and CMV-seronegative. The sample was PBMCs. CDR3 nucleotides: TGTGCCAGCAGTGAAACCGGGACAGAAGAGACCCAGTACTTC. Amino acids: CASSETGTEETQYF.